Below, 7 T cell receptor beta chains from the same sample are listed, as sequenced in a study of T cell clones after liver transplantation. Some clones are missing from TCRdb's copy, which holds only in-frame ones; the method was immunoSEQ multiplex PCR. The sample gives 75,000 to 100,000 clones, about 84% of which show up once; approximately 0.43% is in the top ten. Sample: CD4+ T cells from blood, taken almost 47 months after liver transplant. The receptors here all came from a human patient who received a liver transplant. A subset of T cells may come from the graft donor.

V gene TRBV6-1 combines with J gene TRBJ1-4; possible D gene TRBD1, 6 bases. Germline values: CDR1 MNHNS, CDR2 SASEGT. The CDR3 runs to 14 residues. V lost 8 bases and J 0 bases, leaving 10 bases between the germline ends. The CDR3 coding sequence is TGTGCCAGCGGGGGGCCTGCAACTAATGAAAAACTGTTTTTT. It is translated as CASGGPATNEKLFF.

The J gene is TRBJ2-5, the V gene TRBV9, with a weak D call TRBD1 (7 bases). The J call may be in error: the DNA end matches TRBJ2-7 better. Germline V gives CDR1 SGDLS, CDR2 YYNGEE. The CDR3 length is 15 residues. The CDR3 here is CASSVGRDSYYEQYF. The CDR3 DNA is TGTGCCAGCAGCGTAGGGCGGGACAGCTACTACGAGCAGTACTTC.

This rearrangement joins TRBV9 to TRBJ2-7, with D possibly being TRBD2 (5 bases). V lost 3 bases and J 3 bases, leaving 13 bases between the germline ends. Germline loops: CDR1 SGDLS, CDR2 YYNGEE. The length of the CDR3 is 14 residues. The DNA of the CDR3 is TGTGCCAGCAGCGCCGATATAACTAGCTACGAGCAGTACTTC. Its translation is CASSADITSYEQYF.

V is TRBV15 and J is TRBJ1-5; maybe TRBD1 (5 bases). This CDR3 is built from 18 residues. The ends were cut back, 1 base at V and 5 bases at J, with 21 bases in the middle. Germline V gives CDR1 LNHNV, CDR2 YYDKDF (reference sequence). Written as DNA, the CDR3 is TGTGCCACCAGCAGAGGGTGGGGGGGGACGACAAGAGATCAGCCCCAGCATTTT. Translated, it gives CATSRGWGGTTRDQPQHF.

CDR3 residues: CASSAGGQVRNEKLFF. CDR3 bases: TGTGCCAGCAGCGCTGGAGGACAGGTTCGGAATGAAAAACTGTTTTTT. V and J are TRBV9 and TRBJ1-4; 7 nucleotides agree with TRBD1. There are 16 residues in the CDR3. V was clipped by 3 bases and J by 5 bases; unmatched bases: 10. Germline V gene sequence: CDR1 SGDLS, CDR2 YYNGEE.

The chain links TRBV18 to TRBJ1-2, with unresolved D. With 3 bases removed from V and 1 base from J, the gap between germline ends came to 6 bases. Germline loops: CDR1 KGHSH, CDR2 LQKENI. This CDR3 contains 13 residues. CDR3 nucleotides: TGTGCCAGCTCACCCGACGTTAACTATGGCTACACCTTC. It translates to CASSPDVNYGYTF.

The CDR3 region is CASSHGLAGSYEQYF. The CDR3 DNA is TGTGCCAGCAGCCACGGACTAGCGGGGTCCTACGAGCAGTACTTC. The chain employs TRBV14 and TRBJ2-7, with 12 bases fitting TRBD2. This CDR3 contains 15 residues. V shed 3 bases and J 1 base; nucleotides not matched to a gene: 1. Germline CDR1 and CDR2: SGHDN and FVKESK.